Each of the 8 T cell receptor beta chains below was sequenced from the same sample in a study of cytomegalovirus exposure and HLA in healthy donors. PCR used 60 Vbeta primers and 13 Jbeta primers. The data were produced by immunoSEQ multiplex PCR, yet TCRdb's version contains in-frame clones alone and is incomplete. Here the sample spans just over 150,000 clones, around 84% being singletons. The sequencing input was PBMCs. All receptors derive from a man aged 18 to 30 in good health and CMV-seronegative.

The chain couples TRBV7-2 to TRBJ1-5; no clear D gene. Trimming took 1 base from V and 5 from J, leaving 9 bases between them. The V gene's germline CDR1 is SGHTA and CDR2 FQGNSA. There are 14 residues in the CDR3. CDR3 sequence: CASSLEVGYQPQHF. The CDR3 DNA reads as TGTGCCAGCAGCTTAGAGGTCGGGTATCAGCCCCAGCATTTT.

The rearrangement uses TRBV7-3 and TRBJ1-2; 7 bases line up with TRBD1. Germline trimming cut 5 bases from V and 5 bases from J; bases unmatched to any gene: 5. Germline CDR1 is SGHTA and CDR2 is FQGTGA. The CDR3 contains 13 residues. The CDR3: CASSRDRDYGYTF. The DNA for the CDR3 is TGTGCCAGCAGCCGAGACAGGGATTATGGCTACACCTTC.

The gene calls are TRBV19 and TRBJ2-6; 7 nucleotides line up with TRBD2. In germline, CDR1 is LNHDA, CDR2 SQIVND (reference sequence). V shed 4 bases and J 0 bases; nucleotides not matched to a gene: 6. This CDR3 is 17 amino acids long. In nucleotides, the CDR3 is TGTGCCAGTAGTAGGGCGGGAGCTGCCTCTGGGGCCAACGTCCTGACTTTC. It is translated as CASSRAGAASGANVLTF.

This CDR3 is CASSLDAGAGNTIYF. CDR3 DNA sequence: TGTGCCAGCAGCTTAGACGCAGGGGCTGGAAACACCATATATTTT. The chain employs TRBV7-2 and TRBJ1-3; weak D call: TRBD1 (6 bases). Trimming removed 1 base from V and 2 bases from J, with 9 bases in between. The CDR3 has 15 residues. From germline, CDR1 is SGHTA and CDR2 FQGNSA. The whole variable domain, filled in from reference TRBV7-2 and TRBJ1-3, reads GAGVSQSPSNKVTEKGKDVELRCDPISGHTALYWYRQSLGQGLEFLIYFQGNSAPDKSGLPSDRFSAERTGGSVSTLTIQRTQQEDSAVYLCASSLDAGAGNTIYFGEGSWLTVV.

The chain is built from TRBV4-3 and TRBJ2-2, with D possibly being TRBD2 (7 bases). CDR1 is LGHNA, CDR2 YSLEER, per germline. Trimming removed 0 bases at V and 4 bases at J, with 18 bases between. This CDR3 is built from 18 residues. CDR3 sequence: CASSQDPEGGAITGELFF. In nucleotides, the CDR3 is TGCGCCAGCAGCCAAGATCCAGAGGGGGGGGCGATCACCGGGGAGCTGTTTTTT.

Concerning this clone: The junction departs from germline at one end; a sequencing error may be responsible. This chain uses TRBV7-9 with TRBJ2-5; 8 nucleotides align to TRBD1. Germline V gene lookup returns CDR1 SEHNR and CDR2 FQNEAQ (reference sequence). The CDR3 is made up of 16 amino acids. The CDR3 DNA follows: TGTTCCAGCAGCATAGACAGGGGCGCGGGCCAAGAGACCCAGTACTTC. Amino acid sequence: CSSSIDRGAGQETQYF.

The rearrangement joins TRBV2 to TRBJ2-2; D remains ambiguous. CDR3 size: 14 residues. Germline assignment: CDR1 SNHLY and CDR2 FYNNEI. Deletions cut 3 bases from V and 4 bases from J, with 9 bases between. The CDR3 nucleotides are TGTGCCAGCAGTGAGGTCCCACTCACCGGGGAGCTGTTTTTT. It codes for CASSEVPLTGELFF. The full variable domain, rest sourced from reference TRBV2 and TRBJ2-2, is EPEVTQTPSHQVTQMGQEVILRCVPISNHLYFYWYRQILGQKVEFLVSFYNNEISEKSEIFDDQFSVERPDGSNFTLKIRSTKLEDSAMYFCASSEVPLTGELFFGEGSRLTVL.

The sample holds one count of this clone. The chain links TRBV9 to TRBJ2-1; D is perhaps TRBD1 (6 bases). V lost 6 bases, J lost 9 bases, and 22 bases lay in between. CDR1 is SGDLS, CDR2 YYNGEE, per germline. CDR3 size: 15 residues. This CDR3 is CASTSGAPKRGEQFF. The DNA of the CDR3 is TGTGCCAGCACCTCAGGGGCTCCTAAGCGTGGTGAGCAGTTCTTC.